This TCR beta chain came from a study of shared clonotypes between healthy human individuals. The V end was cut by 5 bases, the J end by 8 bases, with 16 bases between. Germline V gives CDR1 SEHNR, CDR2 FQNEAQ (reference sequence). This CDR3 comprises 15 residues. The protocol was immunoSEQ multiplex PCR, while the TCRdb copy is restricted to in-frame clones and leaves out a portion. The sample includes more than 2,000,000 clones, 85% to 95% seen only once; the top ten take about 0.37%. Sequencing was done on a sample of naive CD4+ T cells from PBMCs. The subset here: CD45RA+ positively selected. This sequence joins TRBV7-9 and TRBJ1-6; D ambiguous. This receptor was obtained from a man in his late teens or twenties in good health. Some clones in this sample may be carry-over from other donors' samples. CDR3 in DNA: TGTGCCAGCAGCCCCGGTTCCGGGAGGCATTCACCCCTCCACTTT. This gives the protein CASSPGSGRHSPLHF.